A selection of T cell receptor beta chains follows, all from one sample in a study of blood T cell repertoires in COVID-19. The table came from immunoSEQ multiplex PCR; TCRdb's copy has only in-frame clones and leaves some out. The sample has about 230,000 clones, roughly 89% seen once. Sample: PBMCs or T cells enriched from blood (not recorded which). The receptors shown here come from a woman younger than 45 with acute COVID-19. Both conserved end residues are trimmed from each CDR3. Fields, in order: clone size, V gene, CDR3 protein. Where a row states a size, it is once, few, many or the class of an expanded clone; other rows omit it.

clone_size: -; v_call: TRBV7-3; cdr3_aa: ASSLGGTSYEQY
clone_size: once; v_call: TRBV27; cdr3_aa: ASKGNYPNYNEQF
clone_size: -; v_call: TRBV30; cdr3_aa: AWSVAGVISDTQY
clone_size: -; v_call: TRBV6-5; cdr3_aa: ASSYTGTGNTIY
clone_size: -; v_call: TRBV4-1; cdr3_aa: ASSQDTYREAF
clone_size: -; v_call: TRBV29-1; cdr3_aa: SGKRGGNNNEQF
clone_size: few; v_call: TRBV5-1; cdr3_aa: ASSTGGEKLF
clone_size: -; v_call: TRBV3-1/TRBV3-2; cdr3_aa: ASSLTTGVGYNSPLH
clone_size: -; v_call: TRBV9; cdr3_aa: ASSVDSRGDTQY
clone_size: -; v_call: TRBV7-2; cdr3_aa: ASSLFGGNTGELF
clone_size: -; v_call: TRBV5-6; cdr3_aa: ASSLGFGQGYGYT
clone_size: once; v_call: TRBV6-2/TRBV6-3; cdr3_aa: ASSYWPGSGRGSDEQF
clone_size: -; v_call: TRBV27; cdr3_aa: ASSLLWRTEAF
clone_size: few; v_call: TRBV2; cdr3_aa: ASSESRTGASEAF
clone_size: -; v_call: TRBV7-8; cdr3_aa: ASSFLLPGLGTNEQY
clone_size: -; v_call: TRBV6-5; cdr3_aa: ASTQLEGAHGYT
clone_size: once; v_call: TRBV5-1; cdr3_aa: ASRTGQGDDSPLH
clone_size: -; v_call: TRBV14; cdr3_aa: ASSQRLAGLSGANVLT
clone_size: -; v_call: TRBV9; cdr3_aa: ASSVTGTSGRETQY
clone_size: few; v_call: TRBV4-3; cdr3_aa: ASSQDHSELQPQH
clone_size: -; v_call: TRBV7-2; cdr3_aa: ASSLEGRYRGRVYEQY
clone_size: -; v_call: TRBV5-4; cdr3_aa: ASSSGTGGHEQY
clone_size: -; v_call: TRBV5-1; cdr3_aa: ASSAGTGITGANVLT
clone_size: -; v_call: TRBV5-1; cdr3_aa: ASSAPPDRSQVLDGYT
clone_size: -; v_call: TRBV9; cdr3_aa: ASANGGEGTNEKLF
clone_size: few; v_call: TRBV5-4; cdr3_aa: ASSDEAVQQF
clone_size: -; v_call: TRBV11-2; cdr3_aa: ASSFLGRGDTQY
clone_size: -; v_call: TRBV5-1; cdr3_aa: ASSWTDRSEQY
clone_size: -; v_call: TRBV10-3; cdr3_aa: AIRRSRGGGNTIY
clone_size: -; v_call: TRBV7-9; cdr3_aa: ASSSHPTSEQY
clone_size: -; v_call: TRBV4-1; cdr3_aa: ASSQVSGGQAGELF
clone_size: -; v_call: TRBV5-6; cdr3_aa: ASSLAVGYT
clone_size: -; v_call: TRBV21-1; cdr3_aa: ASTNGTSGDSTDTQY
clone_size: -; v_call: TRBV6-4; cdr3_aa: ASSTSNTDTQY
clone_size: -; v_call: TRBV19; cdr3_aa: ASSRGRDYEQY
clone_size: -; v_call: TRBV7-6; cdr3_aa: ASSLLFSGSTDTQY
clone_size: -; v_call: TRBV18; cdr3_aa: ASSSTGNTEAF
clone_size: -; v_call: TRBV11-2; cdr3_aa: ASSLDHSGGSSTDTQY
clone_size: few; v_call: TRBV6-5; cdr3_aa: ASRTGGGGYT
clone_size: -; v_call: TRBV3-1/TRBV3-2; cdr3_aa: ASTLAGTGGGLVETQY
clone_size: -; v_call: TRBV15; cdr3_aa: ATSIDRARSGNTIY
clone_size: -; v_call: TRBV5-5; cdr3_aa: ASSLARVDTEAF
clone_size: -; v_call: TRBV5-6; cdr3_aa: ASSLVGLSGTDTQY
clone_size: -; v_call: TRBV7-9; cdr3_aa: ASSLRDLNTEAF
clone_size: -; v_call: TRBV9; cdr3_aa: ASQRGRGNTIY
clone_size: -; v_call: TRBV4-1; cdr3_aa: ASSQVGAQLEAF
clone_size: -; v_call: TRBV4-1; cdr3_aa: ASSQRGGYEQY
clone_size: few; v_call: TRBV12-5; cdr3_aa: ASGLVPSGGVEGWTQY
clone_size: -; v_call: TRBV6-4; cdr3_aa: ASRPGTSSNEQF